Below, 12 T cell receptor beta chains from the same sample are listed, as sequenced in a study of blood T cell repertoires in COVID-19. The method was immunoSEQ multiplex PCR; TCRdb's version includes in-frame clones alone and lacks a portion of them. The table records roughly 130,000 clones, more than 80% of them present only once. Sequenced sample: peripheral blood. The source of these receptors is a man aged 35-49 years with acute or convalescent COVID-19.

The genes are TRBV5-1 and TRBJ2-7; D possibly corresponds to TRBD1 (6 bases). The CDR3 length is 14 residues. Germline CDR1 SGHRS, CDR2 YFSETQ. V lost 4 bases and J 3 bases, leaving 14 bases between the germline ends. CDR3 in DNA: TGCGCCAGCAGCGCCCAGGGGTTCCTCTACGAGCAGTACTTC. Translating gives CASSAQGFLYEQYF.

The chain employs TRBV6-1 and TRBJ2-7, with 8 bases that match TRBD1. CDR1 MNHNS and CDR2 SASEGT come from the germline V gene. The junction had 8 bases not matched to a gene; V was cut back by 1 base and J by 6 bases. The CDR3 extends over 15 amino acids. CDR3 in DNA: TGTGCCAGCAGTGAAGGGACAGGGCTACCTTTCGAGCAGTACTTC. This gives the protein CASSEGTGLPFEQYF.

As regards this clone: Other DNA sequences from this sample encode an identical CDR3 as well. V and J are TRBV27 and TRBJ2-3; maybe TRBD2 (6 bases). The CDR3 totals 12 residues. Germline loops: CDR1 MNHEY, CDR2 SMNVEV (reference sequence). Trimming removed 5 bases at V and 6 bases at J, with 9 bases between. The DNA of the CDR3 is TGTGCCAGCAGTCCTGGGGGGGATACGCAGTATTTT. This gives the protein CASSPGGDTQYF.

V usage is TRBV5-1 and J usage is TRBJ2-7; 9 bases line up with TRBD1. Germline V gene lookup returns CDR1 SGHRS and CDR2 YFSETQ. V lost 3 bases and J lost 0; bases outside the gene matches: 4. The CDR3 covers 15 residues. The CDR3 reads CASSSDRGRSYEQYF. The CDR3 DNA sequence: TGCGCCAGCAGCTCGGACAGGGGTCGCTCCTACGAGCAGTACTTC.

The chain couples TRBV9 to TRBJ2-5, with 12 bases fitting TRBD2. CDR1 is SGDLS, CDR2 YYNGEE, per germline. The CDR3 totals 16 residues. J gave up 5 bases and V 3 bases, and 8 bases lay outside the gene matches. The CDR3 coding sequence is TGTGCCAGCAGCGACCTACTAGCGGGAGGTGCGGAGACCCAGTACTTC. It yields the protein CASSDLLAGGAETQYF.

The chain uses TRBV3-1 (or the pseudogene TRBV3-2) and TRBJ2-7, with D unresolved. The CDR3 is 13 amino acids. Germline loops: CDR1 LGHDT, CDR2 YNNKEL (reference sequence). The ends were cut back, 5 bases at V and 6 bases at J, with 14 bases in the middle. In nucleotides, the CDR3 is TGTGCCAGCAGCGTAACTATCCGCCTCGAGCAGTACTTC. The encoded protein is CASSVTIRLEQYF.

The chain employs TRBV5-6 and TRBJ2-5; 8 positions match TRBD2. V shed 5 bases, J shed 2 bases, and the junction held 8 bases outside the gene matches. The CDR3 has 15 amino acids. CDR1 and CDR2 from the germline V gene are SGHDT and YYEEEE. CDR3 region: CASSLIAGWQETQYF. For the CDR3, the DNA is TGTGCCAGCAGTCTTATAGCGGGATGGCAAGAGACCCAGTACTTC.

The chain carries TRBV11-2 and TRBJ2-2; 9 bases are shared with TRBD1. This CDR3 region has 15 residues. With 4 bases clipped from V and 3 bases from J, the junction kept 3 bases outside the gene matches. Germline V lookup: CDR1 SGHAT, CDR2 FQNNGV. The CDR3 spells CASSSGTGHTGELFF. In DNA form, the CDR3 reads TGTGCCAGCAGCTCAGGGACAGGGCACACCGGGGAGCTGTTTTTT.

This chain connects TRBV3-1 (or the pseudogene TRBV3-2) to TRBJ2-3, with 9 bases identical to TRBD2. The V gene's germline CDR1 is LGHDT and CDR2 YNNKEL (reference sequence). The CDR3 extends over 15 amino acids. J was trimmed by 9 bases and V by 0 bases; bases with no gene match: 7. The CDR3 here is CASSQEGKREATQYF. The DNA of the CDR3 is TGTGCCAGCAGCCAAGAGGGGAAGCGGGAGGCCACGCAGTATTTT.

This CDR3 reads CASNNRQTFSGNTIYF. The CDR3 coding sequence is TGTGCCAGCAACAACAGACAGACTTTCTCTGGAAACACCATATATTTT. The chain joins TRBV18 to TRBJ1-3, with D tentatively TRBD1 (5 bases). V lost 8 bases, J lost 0 bases, and 17 bases lay in between. This CDR3 has 16 amino acids. Germline V gene lookup returns CDR1 KGHSH and CDR2 LQKENI.

The chain links TRBV27 to TRBJ1-1; no firm D call. Trimming took off 3 bases at V and 7 bases at J, with 15 bases between the two ends. CDR1 MNHEY and CDR2 SMNVEV come from the germline V gene (reference sequence). This CDR3 has 14 amino acids. The CDR3 nucleotides read TGTGCCAGCAGTTTGATTACCGGGAGTAGTGAAGCTTTCTTT. Translating gives CASSLITGSSEAFF.

The rearrangement links TRBV11-1 to TRBJ2-2; 8 bases are shared with TRBD1. CDR1 SGHAT and CDR2 FQDESV come from the germline V gene (reference sequence). Trimming cost V 0 bases and J 6 bases; bases outside gene matches: 3. This CDR3 is 15 amino acids long. CDR3 loop: CASSLAVQGAGELFF. CDR3 DNA sequence: TGTGCCAGCAGCTTAGCGGTACAGGGGGCCGGGGAGCTGTTTTTT.